This entry lists 20 T cell receptor beta chains sequenced from one sample in a study of metastatic and nonmetastatic thyroid tumors. TCRdb re-analyzed the PCR reads using MiXCR. Among under 75,000 clones listed, about 17% were seen once. Patients underwent thyroid surgery, and none had received any treatment before it. Input material: blood. Receptors originate from a female donor with papillary thyroid cancer or a benign thyroid nodule (not recorded which). Some clones in this sample may be carry-over from other donors' samples.

This clone has ten or more counts. CDR3 sequence: CASSFPLAGDTDTQYF. The CDR3 DNA follows: TGTGCCAGCAGTTTCCCTCTAGCGGGAGACACAGATACGCAGTATTTT. This chain connects TRBV12-3 or TRBV12-4 to TRBJ2-3; the match to TRBD2 covers 10 bases. The V and J ends lost 3 bases and 2 bases, in that order; junction bases with no gene match: 5. CDR3 length equals 16 residues.

The J gene is TRBJ2-7, the V gene TRBV28, with a possible D match to TRBD1 (6 bases). The CDR3 consists of 13 residues. The V gene's germline CDR1 is MDHEN and CDR2 SYDVKM. V lost 6 bases, J lost 5 bases, and 14 bases lay in between. Here the CDR3 reads CASSQPGENEQYF. DNA of the CDR3: TGTGCCAGCAGCCAGCCAGGGGAGAACGAGCAGTACTTC.

This clone was counted ten times or more. The rearrangement joins TRBV27 to TRBJ2-7; the D gene is possibly TRBD1 (6 bases). Germline values: CDR1 MNHEY, CDR2 SMNVEV (reference sequence). The CDR3 consists of 13 residues. Trimming shortened V by 6 bases and J by 5 bases, and 14 bases separated the two germline ends. Here the CDR3 reads CASSRKGVDEQYF. For the CDR3, the DNA is TGTGCCAGCAGCCGAAAGGGGGTGGACGAGCAGTACTTC.

This clone has a count of ten or more. The chain employs TRBV25-1 and TRBJ2-6, with TRBD2 as a possible D gene (6 bases). The CDR3 has 19 amino acids. The V end lost 7 bases, the J end lost 0 bases, and 22 bases lay between the germline ends. Per germline, CDR1 MGHDK and CDR2 SYGVNS. CDR3 in DNA: TGTGCCAGCAATCCACTAAGCGGGCAGGCCGCCTCTGGGGCCAACGTCCTGACTTTC. Amino acid sequence: CASNPLSGQAASGANVLTF.

The genes are TRBV6-1 and TRBJ1-1, with D maybe TRBD1 (6 bases). The V end was cut by 5 bases, the J end by 0 bases, with 19 bases between. This CDR3 is built from 17 residues. Germline V lookup: CDR1 MNHNS, CDR2 SASEGT. The CDR3 DNA is TGTGCCAGCAGTCCCCTGGGAGGGGGGAACATGAACACTGAAGCTTTCTTT. It specifies CASSPLGGGNMNTEAFF.

This clone was picked up many times. The chain couples TRBV3-1 to TRBJ2-5, with D uncertain. The CDR3 is 14 residues long. Germline CDR1 LGHDT, CDR2 YNNKEL (reference sequence). Trimming stripped 2 bases from V and 2 bases from J, with 9 bases between. CDR3 sequence: CASSQQRIQETQYF. In DNA, the CDR3 is TGTGCCAGCAGCCAACAGCGAATACAAGAGACCCAGTACTTC.

This clone came up many times. The chain employs TRBV11-3 and TRBJ2-5; no definite D call. Germline V CDR1 and CDR2: SGHNT, YENEEA. The CDR3 has 11 residues. The V gene lost 5 bases and the J gene lost 2 bases, with 3 bases spanning the gap. The CDR3 region has the DNA TGTGCCAGCAGCGCGCAAGAGACCCAGTACTTC. Amino acid sequence: CASSAQETQYF.

This clone showed up many times. The chain couples TRBV7-9 to TRBJ1-2, with TRBD1 identical over 7 bases. The CDR3 extends over 15 amino acids. Germline CDR1 reads SEHNR; CDR2 reads FQNEAQ (reference sequence). The J segment lost 3 bases and the V segment lost 3 bases, leaving 7 bases of the junction unmatched. The CDR3, as DNA: TGTGCCAGCAGCTTTGCCGCAGGGGGGTACTATGGCTACACCTTC. It specifies CASSFAAGGYYGYTF.

V and J are TRBV5-8 and TRBJ2-7, with D possibly being TRBD1 (6 bases). The CDR3 has 14 amino acids. Germline CDR1 reads SGHTS; CDR2 reads YDEGEE. Trimming pared 7 bases from V and 2 bases from J, leaving 16 bases between. The CDR3 reads CASQGQRTAYEQYF. The CDR3 DNA is TGTGCCAGCCAAGGACAGCGGACGGCCTACGAGCAGTACTTC.

This clone was counted ten times or more. The chain carries TRBV4-3 and TRBJ2-2, with 10 positions matching TRBD2. V trimming: 0 bases; J trimming: 6 bases; junction bases outside the gene matches: 16. Germline V gene sequence: CDR1 LGHNA, CDR2 YSLEER. The CDR3 contains 20 residues. The CDR3: CASSQDRASGRGMFAGELFF. DNA of the CDR3: TGCGCCAGCAGCCAAGATAGGGCTAGCGGGAGAGGGATGTTTGCCGGGGAGCTGTTTTTT.

In its sample, this clone was seen a few times. This chain uses TRBV6-1 with TRBJ2-1; the D gene is possibly TRBD2 (5 bases). The germline V gene encodes CDR1 MNHNS and CDR2 SASEGT. Trimming took 10 bases from V and 12 from J, leaving 22 bases between them. The CDR3 consists of 13 residues. CDR3 sequence reads: CAMADSGSGWQFF. The DNA of the CDR3 is TGTGCCATGGCGGACTCCGGATCGGGGTGGCAGTTCTTC.

This clone has more than one count but fewer than ten. V and J are TRBV10-2 and TRBJ2-5; D uncertain. Germline-derived CDR1 and CDR2 are WSHSY and SAAADI. V lost 0 bases and J 4 bases, leaving 3 bases between the germline ends. This CDR3 spans 12 amino acids. CDR3 protein: CASSESGETQYF. DNA for the CDR3: TGCGCCAGCAGTGAGTCAGGAGAGACCCAGTACTTC.

This clone was seen many times. CDR3 region: CASSPGPNYGYTF. Written as DNA, the CDR3 is TGTGCCAGCAGTCCGGGACCTAACTATGGCTACACCTTC. The V and J genes are TRBV28 and TRBJ1-2; D may be TRBD1 (5 bases). V lost 5 bases and J lost 0, with 7 bases in between. This CDR3 comprises 13 residues. The germline CDR1 and CDR2 sequences are MDHEN and SYDVKM.

This clone was seen only once. At one end, the junction sequence differs from germline, possibly due to a read error. This rearrangement joins TRBV30 to TRBJ1-2, with D maybe TRBD1 (6 bases). Germline V gene data show CDR1 as GTSNPN and CDR2 as SVGIG (reference sequence). This CDR3 contains 15 residues. This CDR3 reads CAWSPGAGRGYVYTF. CDR3 nucleotides: TGTGCCTGGAGTCCGGGGGCAGGGAGAGGGTATGTCTACACCTTC. Full variable domain (outside the CDR3, taken from reference TRBV30 and TRBJ1-2): SQTIHQWPATLVQPVGSPLSLECTVEGTSNPNLYWYRQAAGRGLQLLFYSVGIGQISSEVPQNLSASRPQDRQFILSSKKLLLSDSGFYLCAWSPGAGRGYVYTFGSGTRLTVV.

This clone was observed a handful of times. This sequence may be a read error, since a much larger clone differs from it by one base. This same CDR3 is encoded by further DNA sequences in the sample. The V gene is TRBV12-3 or TRBV12-4, the J gene TRBJ2-3; no clear D gene. CDR3 length equals 13 residues. The CDR3 protein is CASCQLSTDTQYF. CDR3 sequence (DNA): TGCGCCAGCTGCCAGCTCAGCACAGATACGCAGTATTTT.

This clone showed up many times. V and J are TRBV30 and TRBJ1-2, with D possibly matching TRBD1 (5 bases). V lost 0 bases and J 8 bases, leaving 19 bases between the germline ends. CDR1 is GTSNPN, CDR2 SVGIG, per germline (reference sequence). This CDR3 spans 15 amino acids. The CDR3 region is CAWSVRDRDLGGYTF. CDR3 bases: TGTGCCTGGAGTGTACGGGATCGGGACTTGGGCGGCTACACCTTC.

This clone came up many times. The genes are TRBV6-1 and TRBJ2-5; 10 bases are shared with TRBD2. CDR1 and CDR2 (germline): MNHNS, SASEGT. V dropped 11 bases and J dropped 5; count of bases not matched to a gene: 11. The CDR3 is 14 amino acids. The CDR3 is CAGGLAAQGETQYF. The CDR3 DNA reads as TGTGCCGGCGGACTAGCGGCTCAAGGGGAGACCCAGTACTTC.

In its sample, this clone was seen many times. Relative to the germline gene, one junction end is altered; a read error may explain this. The CDR3 reads CAVIRDSFNEQFF. The CDR3 nucleotides read TGTGCCGTAATCCGGGACTCCTTCAATGAGCAGTTCTTC. The chain uses TRBV27 and TRBJ2-1, with D maybe TRBD2 (6 bases). Germline CDR1 is MNHEY and CDR2 is SMNVEV (reference sequence). This CDR3 is 13 amino acids long.

This clone was counted a few times. This chain links TRBV5-6 with TRBJ2-5, with no clear D. Germline CDR1 and CDR2: SGHDT and YYEEEE. The CDR3 extends over 13 amino acids. V was pared by 2 bases and J by 2 bases, with 7 bases between. The DNA for the CDR3 is TGTGCCAGCAGCTTTCTCAGTCAAGAGACCCAGTACTTC. Protein product: CASSFLSQETQYF.

This clone was seen ten or more times. The genes are TRBV24-1 and TRBJ2-7; D is uncertain. CDR3 length equals 16 residues. Germline assignment: CDR1 KGHDR and CDR2 SFDVKD. V was clipped by 3 bases and J by 0 bases, with 14 bases between them. CDR3 protein: CATSDATRSSSYEQYF. Here the CDR3 DNA reads TGTGCCACCAGTGATGCGACAAGGTCCAGCTCCTACGAGCAGTACTTC.